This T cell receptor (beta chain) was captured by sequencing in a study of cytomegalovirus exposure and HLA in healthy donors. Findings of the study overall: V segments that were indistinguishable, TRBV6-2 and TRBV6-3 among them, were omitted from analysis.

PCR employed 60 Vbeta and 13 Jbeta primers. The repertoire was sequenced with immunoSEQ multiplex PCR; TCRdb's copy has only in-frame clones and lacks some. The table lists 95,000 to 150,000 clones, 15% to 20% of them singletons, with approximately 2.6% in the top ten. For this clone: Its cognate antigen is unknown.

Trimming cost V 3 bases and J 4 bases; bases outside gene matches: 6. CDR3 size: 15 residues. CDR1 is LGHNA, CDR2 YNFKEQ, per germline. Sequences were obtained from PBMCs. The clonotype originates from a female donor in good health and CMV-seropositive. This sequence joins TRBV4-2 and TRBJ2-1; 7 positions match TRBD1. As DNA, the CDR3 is TGTGCCAGCAGCCAGACAGGGTGGGGGTACAATGAGCAGTTCTTC. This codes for CASSQTGWGYNEQFF.